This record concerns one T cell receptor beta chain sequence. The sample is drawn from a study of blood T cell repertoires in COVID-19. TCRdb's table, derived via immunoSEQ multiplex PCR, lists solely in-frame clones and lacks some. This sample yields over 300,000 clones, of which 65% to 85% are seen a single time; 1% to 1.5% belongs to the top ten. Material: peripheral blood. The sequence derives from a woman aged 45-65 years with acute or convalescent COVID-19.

This CDR3 reads CASSFGDRDNGYTF. CDR3 DNA sequence: TGTGCCAGCAGCTTCGGGGACAGGGACAACGGCTACACCTTC. This chain connects TRBV7-9 to TRBJ1-2; 9 bases agree with TRBD1. CDR3 length: 14 residues. Germline-derived CDR1 and CDR2 are SEHNR and FQNEAQ (reference sequence). V gave up 3 bases and J gave up 8 bases; unmatched junction bases: 7.